What follows are 3 T cell receptor beta chains derived from one specimen sequenced in a study of Ad26.COV2.S vaccination and SARS-CoV-2 variants. Generated by immunoSEQ multiplex PCR, the TCRdb table keeps only in-frame clones and is missing some. The data show about 350,000 clones, approximately 84% seen once. Documented treatment: around 19 received Ad26.COV2.S at low or high dose, single or two shots; about 5 received placebo; per-sample allocation not given. It was on day 63 after the first vaccine or placebo injection that samples were taken. Specimen: peripheral blood, collected in a trial of Ad26.COV2.S vaccine versus placebo. The receptors were sampled from a person between 18 and 65 years old who received the Ad26.COV2.S COVID-19 vaccine or a placebo.

V usage is TRBV5-1 and J usage is TRBJ2-1; 7 nucleotides match TRBD2. Germline CDR1 is SGHRS and CDR2 is YFSETQ. CDR3 length: 14 amino acids. V lost 2 bases to trimming and J lost 7 bases; unmatched junction nucleotides: 6. The CDR3 reads CASSFILLANEQFF. The DNA of the CDR3 is TGCGCCAGCAGCTTCATCTTACTAGCGAATGAGCAGTTCTTC. Drawing the rest from reference TRBV5-1 and TRBJ2-1, the complete variable domain is KAGVTQTPRYLIKTRGQQVTLSCSPISGHRSVSWYQQTPGQGLQFLFEYFSETQRNKGNFPGRFSGRQFSNSRSEMNVSTLELGDSALYLCASSFILLANEQFFGPGTRLTVL.

The rearrangement joins TRBV5-6 to TRBJ2-1; the match to TRBD2 covers 7 bases. The CDR3 has 13 amino acids. Germline V lookup: CDR1 SGHDT, CDR2 YYEEEE. V gave up 4 bases and J gave up 6 bases; unmatched junction bases: 4. CDR3 loop: CASSPRLANEQFF. DNA of the CDR3: TGTGCCAGCAGCCCCCGACTAGCCAATGAGCAGTTCTTC.

The DNA of the CDR3 is TGTGCCAGCAGTTCGCAAAATACAGGTTATGGCTACACCTTC. It specifies CASSSQNTGYGYTF. The V gene is TRBV27, the J gene TRBJ1-2, with D perhaps matching TRBD1 (5 bases). The germline V and J ends were trimmed by 4 bases and 5 bases, with 14 bases remaining between them. This CDR3 comprises 14 residues. Per germline, CDR1 MNHEY and CDR2 SMNVEV (reference sequence).